This TCR beta chain was found in a study of identical twins. Healthy Caucasians supplied all donations. V dropped 5 bases and J dropped 10; count of bases not matched to a gene: 11. Germline CDR1 MNHEY, CDR2 SVGEGT. The CDR3 spans 15 residues. A universal primer site was incorporated via template switching, and the cDNA contained unique molecular identifiers. Via MiXCR, TCRdb re-called the 5' RACE reads, giving one row per CDR3 protein. This sample has around 510,000 distinct CDR3 sequences; 14% occur once, and the top ten carry more than 0.8%. Notes on this clonotype: What it recognizes is unknown.

Overall study results and limits: Excess sharing by twins proved weaker in beta out-of-frame sequences.

A further study also used this sample, focusing on yellow fever vaccine responses in identical twins.

Sequencing was performed on CD4+ T cells sorted from blood. The receptor was derived from a woman aged 18 to 35 in good health. The chain has TRBV6-2 or TRBV6-3 and TRBJ2-1; TRBD1 matches 10 bases. The chain's CDR3 is CASSHGQGGLREQFF. CDR3 nucleotides: TGTGCCAGCAGTCACGGACAGGGGGGTCTACGGGAGCAGTTCTTC.